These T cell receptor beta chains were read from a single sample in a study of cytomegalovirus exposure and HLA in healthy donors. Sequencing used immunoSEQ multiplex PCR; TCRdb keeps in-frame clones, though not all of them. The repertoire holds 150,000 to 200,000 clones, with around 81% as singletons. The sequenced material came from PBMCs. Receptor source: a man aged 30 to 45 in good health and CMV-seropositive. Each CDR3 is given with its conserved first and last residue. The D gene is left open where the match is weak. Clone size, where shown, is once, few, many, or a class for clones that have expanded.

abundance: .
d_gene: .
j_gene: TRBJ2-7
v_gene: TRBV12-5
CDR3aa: CASGFGSYEQYF
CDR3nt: TGTGCTAGTGGTTTCGGGAGCTACGAGCAGTACTTC

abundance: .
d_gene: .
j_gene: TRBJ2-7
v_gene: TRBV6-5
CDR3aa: CASSYEVAAYEQYF
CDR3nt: TGTGCCAGCAGTTACGAAGTAGCTGCCTACGAGCAGTACTTC

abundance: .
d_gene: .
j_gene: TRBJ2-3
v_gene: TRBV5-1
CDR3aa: CASTPRLARTDTQYF
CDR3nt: TGCGCCAGTACGCCCCGGCTAGCTCGCACAGATACGCAGTATTTT

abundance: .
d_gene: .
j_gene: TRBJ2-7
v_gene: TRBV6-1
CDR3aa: CASSLQGRSPEQYF
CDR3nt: TGTGCCAGCAGCCTACAGGGTCGCTCCCCCGAGCAGTACTTC

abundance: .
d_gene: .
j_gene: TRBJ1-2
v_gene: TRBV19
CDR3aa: CASSPRRGFQYGYTF
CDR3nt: TGTGCCAGTAGTCCCCGGCGGGGGTTTCAGTATGGCTACACCTTC

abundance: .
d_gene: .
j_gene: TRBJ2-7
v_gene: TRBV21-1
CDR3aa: CASSARTLIYEQYF
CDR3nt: TGTGCCAGCAGCGCCCGGACACTTATTTACGAGCAGTACTTC

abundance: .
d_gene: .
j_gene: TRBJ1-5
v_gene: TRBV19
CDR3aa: CATEVGGSYQPQHF
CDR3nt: TGTGCCACTGAGGTAGGGGGTTCTTATCAGCCCCAGCATTTT

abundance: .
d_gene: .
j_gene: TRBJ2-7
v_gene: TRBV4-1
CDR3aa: CASSQEGRAGYEQYF
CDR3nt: TGCGCCAGCAGCCAAGAGGGCAGGGCGGGGTACGAGCAGTACTTC

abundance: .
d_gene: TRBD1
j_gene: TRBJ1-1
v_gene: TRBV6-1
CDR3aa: CASRYTGATEAFF
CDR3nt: TGTGCCAGCAGATACACAGGGGCCACTGAAGCTTTCTTT

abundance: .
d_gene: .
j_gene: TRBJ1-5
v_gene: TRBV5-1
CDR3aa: CASSPGEGTVNQPQHF
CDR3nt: TGCGCCAGCAGCCCGGGGGAGGGGACGGTCAATCAGCCCCAGCATTTT

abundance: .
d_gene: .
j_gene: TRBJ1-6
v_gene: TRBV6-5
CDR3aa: CASSYSRDSPLHF
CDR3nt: TGTGCCAGCAGTTACTCAAGAGATTCACCCCTCCACTTT

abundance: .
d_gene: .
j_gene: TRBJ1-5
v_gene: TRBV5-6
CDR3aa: CASSLWQSDNQPQHF
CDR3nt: TGTGCCAGCAGCTTGTGGCAAAGCGATAATCAGCCCCAGCATTTT

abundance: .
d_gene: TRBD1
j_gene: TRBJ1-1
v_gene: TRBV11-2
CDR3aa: CASSSRTGNTEAFF
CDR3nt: TGTGCCAGCAGCTCCCGGACAGGGAACACTGAAGCTTTCTTT

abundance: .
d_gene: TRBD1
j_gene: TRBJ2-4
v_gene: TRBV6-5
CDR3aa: CASSWRQGNIQYF
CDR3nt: TGTGCCAGCAGTTGGAGACAGGGAAACATTCAGTACTTC

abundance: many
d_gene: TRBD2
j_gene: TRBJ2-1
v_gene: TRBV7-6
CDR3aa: CASSLVASGYNEQFF
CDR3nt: TGTGCCAGCAGCTTAGTGGCTAGCGGCTACAATGAGCAGTTCTTC

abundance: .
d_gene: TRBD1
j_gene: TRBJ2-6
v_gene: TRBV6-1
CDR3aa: CASSADRVSGANVLTF
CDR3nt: TGTGCCAGCAGTGCGGACAGGGTCTCTGGGGCCAACGTCCTGACTTTC

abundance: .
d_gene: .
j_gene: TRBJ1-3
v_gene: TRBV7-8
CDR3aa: CASSLGEGSGNTIYF
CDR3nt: TGTGCCAGCAGCTTAGGGGAGGGTTCGGGAAACACCATATATTTT

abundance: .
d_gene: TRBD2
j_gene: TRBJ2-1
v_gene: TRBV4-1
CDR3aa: CASSQAGTSGGVEQFF
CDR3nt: TGCGCCAGCAGCCAAGCCGGGACTAGCGGGGGGGTTGAGCAGTTCTTC

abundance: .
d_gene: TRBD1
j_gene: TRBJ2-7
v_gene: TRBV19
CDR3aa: CASSPDRDPGEQYF
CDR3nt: TGTGCCAGTAGTCCGGACAGGGACCCTGGCGAGCAGTACTTC

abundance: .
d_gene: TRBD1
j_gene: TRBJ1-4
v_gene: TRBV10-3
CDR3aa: CAISADREGEKLFF
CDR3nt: TGTGCCATCAGCGCGGACAGGGAGGGTGAAAAACTGTTTTTT

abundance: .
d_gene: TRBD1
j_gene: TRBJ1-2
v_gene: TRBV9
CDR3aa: CASSEDRVGDSYGYTF
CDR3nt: TGTGCCAGCAGCGAGGACAGGGTAGGTGACTCCTATGGCTACACCTTC

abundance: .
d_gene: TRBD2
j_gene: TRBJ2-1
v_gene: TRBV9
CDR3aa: CASSVLGSGGALEQFF
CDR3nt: TGTGCCAGCAGCGTATTAGGTAGCGGGGGGGCCTTGGAGCAGTTCTTC

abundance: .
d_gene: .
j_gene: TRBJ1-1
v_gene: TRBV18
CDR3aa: CASSPLDIGTEAFF
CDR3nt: TGTGCCAGCTCACCATTGGACATTGGCACTGAAGCTTTCTTT

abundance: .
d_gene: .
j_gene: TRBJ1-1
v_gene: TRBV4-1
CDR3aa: CASSQPTAGIAEAFF
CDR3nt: TGCGCCAGCAGCCAACCAACAGCAGGAATCGCTGAAGCTTTCTTT

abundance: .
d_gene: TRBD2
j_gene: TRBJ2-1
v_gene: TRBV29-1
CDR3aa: CSVGSAGGREQFF
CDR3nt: TGCAGCGTTGGTAGCGCGGGGGGGAGAGAGCAGTTCTTC

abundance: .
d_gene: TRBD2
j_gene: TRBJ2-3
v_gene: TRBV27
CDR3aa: CASSPQVAGVGISTDTQYF
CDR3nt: TGTGCCAGCAGTCCCCAGGTTGCGGGGGTGGGCATTAGCACAGATACGCAGTATTTT

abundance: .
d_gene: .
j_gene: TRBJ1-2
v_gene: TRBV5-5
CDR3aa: CASSLGPTNGYTF
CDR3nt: TGTGCCAGCAGCTTGGGGCCCACTAATGGCTACACCTTC

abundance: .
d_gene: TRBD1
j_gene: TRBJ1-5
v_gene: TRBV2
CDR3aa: CASSEIGQGDLQPQHF
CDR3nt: TGTGCCAGCAGTGAAATCGGACAGGGTGATTTGCAGCCCCAGCATTTT

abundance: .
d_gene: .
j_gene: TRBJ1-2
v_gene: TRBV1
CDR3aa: CTSSRLHRASRLDGYTF
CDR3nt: TGCACCAGCAGCCGGCTCCACAGGGCTAGTCGACTCGATGGCTACACCTTC